The 26 T cell receptor beta chains presented below share a single source sample, sequenced in a study of spatial heterogeneity in lung cancer. A single record per CDR3 protein comes from TCRdb applying MiXCR to the 5' RACE reads. The sample shows under 11,000 distinct CDR3 sequences, around 3.5% of them seen only once. The time point was: sample taken at primary tumor resection. Whole RNA, isolated from tumor, nontumor lung or frozen PBMC, was sequenced without prior sorting. Sample: PBMCs, taken at surgery. Receptors were obtained from a female donor with early-stage non-small cell lung cancer.

There are many counts of this clonotype. A library made for alpha chains picked up this beta chain off target, so its size means little. This rearrangement joins TRBV10-3 to TRBJ1-4; D gene unclear. V was pared by 0 bases and J by 8 bases, with 10 bases between. CDR1 and CDR2 from the germline V gene are ENHRY and SYGVKD. This CDR3 spans 14 amino acids. CDR3 sequence reads: CAISESGAEEKLFF. The CDR3 DNA reads TGTGCCATCAGTGAGTCGGGCGCGGAGGAAAAACTGTTTTTT.

This clonotype is judged medium-sized. This beta chain lies outside the target of a library built for alpha chains; its clone size means little. This chain connects TRBV4-3 to TRBJ2-7; 11 bases agree with TRBD2. Losses at the gene ends were 0 bases for V and 2 bases for J; bases not matched to a gene: 0. The germline V gene has CDR1 LGHNA and CDR2 YSLEER. The CDR3 length is 15 residues. CDR3 in amino acids: CASSQDSGGAYEQYF. The CDR3, as DNA: TGCGCCAGCAGCCAAGATAGCGGGGGGGCCTACGAGCAGTACTTC.

This clonotype was seen at least ten times. This beta chain slipped into a library made for alpha chains as a stray read, so its size is not meaningful. V usage is TRBV7-9 and J usage is TRBJ1-1; D gene ambiguous. Germline assignment: CDR1 SEHNR and CDR2 FQNEAQ (reference sequence). The CDR3 has 14 residues. Deletions cut 2 bases from V and 5 bases from J, with 12 bases between. CDR3 sequence (DNA): TGTGCCAGCAGCTTAAGGGAATCGGGGACTGAAGCTTTCTTT. Protein: CASSLRESGTEAFF.

In its sample, this clonotype was seen many times. Being off target in a library aimed at alpha chains, this beta chain has a size of little meaning. The chain combines TRBV12-3 or TRBV12-4 with TRBJ2-2; 10 bases are shared with TRBD2. V lost 1 base to trimming and J lost 6 bases; unmatched junction nucleotides: 2. The CDR3 spans 15 residues. In nucleotides, the CDR3 is TGTGCCAGCAGTTTAGGGCTAGCGGGAGCCGGGGAGCTGTTTTTT. This gives the protein CASSLGLAGAGELFF.

This clonotype showed up many times. This beta chain turned up in a library designed for alpha chains; as an off-target read, its abundance says little. This chain uses TRBV7-2 with TRBJ1-2, with 10 bases lining up with TRBD1. CDR3 length equals 16 residues. Trimming took 4 bases from V and 7 from J; bases not matched to a gene: 12. Per the germline V gene, CDR1 is SGHTA and CDR2 is FQGNSA. CDR3 residues: CASSSTRDRGVSGYTF. The CDR3 nucleotides read TGTGCCAGCAGCTCCACCCGGGACAGGGGAGTAAGTGGCTACACCTTC.

This clonotype is medium-sized. Found in a library prepared for alpha chains, this beta chain is an off-target read, and its abundance has little meaning. The chain couples TRBV9 to TRBJ2-3; 7 nucleotides agree with TRBD2. V dropped 0 bases and J dropped 5; count of bases not matched to a gene: 9. The CDR3 totals 16 residues. Germline V gives CDR1 SGDLS, CDR2 YYNGEE. The CDR3 bases are TGTGCCAGCAGCGTAGAGCGGGATCACCGGATAGATACGCAGTATTTT. Amino acid sequence: CASSVERDHRIDTQYF.

This clonotype was seen more than once but under ten times. Being off target in a library aimed at alpha chains, this beta chain has a size of little meaning. J is TRBJ2-1 and V is TRBV7-6; TRBD2 matches at 8 bases. Germline values: CDR1 SGHVS, CDR2 FNYEAQ. The CDR3 runs to 14 residues. Trimming removed 1 base from V and 7 bases from J; junction bases left unmatched: 3. The chain's CDR3 is CASSLDSGGNEQFF. The DNA for the CDR3 is TGTGCCAGCAGCTTAGATTCGGGAGGGAATGAGCAGTTCTTC.

This clonotype was counted ten times or more. Since the library was made to target alpha chains, this beta chain is a stray read and its abundance is not meaningful. The CDR3 coding sequence is TGTGCCAGCAGCTTTGCAGGGCGCGCTGAAGCTTTCTTT. Its translation is CASSFAGRAEAFF. The chain joins TRBV7-6 to TRBJ1-1; D might be TRBD1 (5 bases). Germline CDR1 and CDR2: SGHVS and FNYEAQ. Trimming shortened V by 3 bases and J by 6 bases, and 11 bases separated the two germline ends. This CDR3 spans 13 amino acids.

There are many counts of this clonotype. The library was designed around alpha chains, so this beta chain is a stray read whose abundance carries little weight. The chain is built from TRBV12-3 or TRBV12-4 and TRBJ2-3; no reliable D call. The CDR3 is 13 amino acids. The V end lost 7 bases, the J end lost 4 bases, and 12 bases lay between the germline ends. The CDR3 DNA sequence: TGTGCCAGCAACCCTGATTCCTCAGATACGCAGTATTTT. Its protein product is CASNPDSSDTQYF.

This clonotype has ten or more counts. Little can be read into the size of this beta chain, an off-target read in a library designed for alpha chains. The chain is built from TRBV7-8 and TRBJ2-1; 8 nucleotides match TRBD2. This CDR3 spans 17 amino acids. CDR1 and CDR2 from the germline V gene are SGHVS and FQNEAQ. V gave up 5 bases and J gave up 13 bases; unmatched junction bases: 22. The CDR3 is CASSLPPGGSRWVRQFF. For the CDR3, the DNA is TGTGCCAGCAGCCTACCTCCGGGAGGGTCCCGGTGGGTCCGTCAGTTCTTC.

This clonotype was recorded at least ten times. This beta chain turned up in a library designed for alpha chains; as an off-target read, its abundance says little. V and J are TRBV12-3 or TRBV12-4 and TRBJ2-1, with 15 bases lining up with TRBD2. The V gene end was trimmed by 1 base and the J gene end by 4 bases; junction bases not matched to a gene: 5. This CDR3 is built from 18 residues. The CDR3 spells CASSLGTSGRAAYNEQFF. The CDR3 nucleotides read TGTGCCAGCAGTTTAGGGACTAGCGGGAGGGCCGCGTACAATGAGCAGTTCTTC.

This clonotype occurred many times. In a library made to pick up alpha chains, this beta chain is a stray read with a size that means little. The chain combines TRBV15 with TRBJ1-1, with D possibly TRBD1 on 5 matching bases. V lost 1 base to trimming and J lost 1 base, with 10 bases between them. Germline CDR1 LNHNV, CDR2 YYDKDF (reference sequence). This CDR3 region has 15 residues. CDR3 protein: CATSRVARANTEAFF. The CDR3 region has the DNA TGTGCCACCAGCAGAGTGGCCAGGGCGAACACTGAAGCTTTCTTT.

A few counts support this clonotype. A library made for alpha chains picked up this beta chain off target, so its size means little. The chain recombines TRBV19 with TRBJ1-5; no reliable D call. The CDR3 sequence is 14 residues long. V dropped 5 bases and J dropped 0 bases, with 8 bases sitting between them. Germline V gene lookup returns CDR1 LNHDA and CDR2 SQIVND (reference sequence). The CDR3 region has the DNA TGTGCCAGTAGTTGGCCCGATAGCAATCAGCCCCAGCATTTT. Translated: CASSWPDSNQPQHF.

In its sample, this clonotype ranks as medium-sized. With the library built for alpha chains, this beta chain is off target and its frequency is not meaningful. V gene TRBV29-1 combines with J gene TRBJ2-3; D remains ambiguous. Trimming left V 2 bases short and J 0 bases short, with 3 bases between. The CDR3 totals 12 residues. The V gene's germline CDR1 is SQVTM and CDR2 ANQGSEA. Here the CDR3 DNA reads TGCAGCGTTGAATATAGCACAGATACGCAGTATTTT. Residues: CSVEYSTDTQYF.

This clonotype was detected once. For a library built for alpha chains, this beta chain is a stray read; little rests on its size. The chain employs TRBV6-1 and TRBJ1-5, with a tentative D call TRBD1 (5 bases). Trimming shortened V by 8 bases and J by 2 bases, and 10 bases separated the two germline ends. The germline gives CDR1 MNHNS, CDR2 SASEGT. The CDR3 has 13 amino acids. The CDR3 DNA reads TGTGCCAGCGCGACAGAGGGCAATCAGCCCCAGCATTTT. It yields the protein CASATEGNQPQHF.

This clonotype is deemed medium-sized. Found in a library prepared for alpha chains, this beta chain is an off-target read, and its abundance has little meaning. The CDR3 DNA is TGTGCCAGCAGGCCTAGCGGGAGCTACGAGCAGTACTTC. It codes for CASRPSGSYEQYF. The chain is built from TRBV25-1 and TRBJ2-7; 10 nucleotides match TRBD2. The CDR3 runs 13 residues. With 6 bases clipped from V and 3 bases from J, the junction kept 2 bases outside the gene matches. Germline-derived CDR1 and CDR2 are MGHDK and SYGVNS.

A word on this clonotype: This beta chain is an unintended read in a library built for alpha chains; its size means little. The chain is built from TRBV3-1 and TRBJ1-5; D gene ambiguous. From germline, CDR1 is LGHDT and CDR2 YNNKEL (reference sequence). Trimming took off 4 bases at V and 0 bases at J, with 7 bases between the two ends. There are 14 residues in the CDR3. The CDR3 nucleotides read TGTGCCAGCAGCCCTGACAATAGCAATCAGCCCCAGCATTTT. Protein sequence: CASSPDNSNQPQHF. Combining the CDR3 with reference TRBV3-1 and TRBJ1-5 gives the whole variable domain DTAVSQTPKYLVTQMGNDKSIKCEQNLGHDTMYWYKQDSKKFLKIMFSYNNKELIINETVPNRFSPKSPDKAHLNLHINSLELGDSAVYFCASSPDNSNQPQHFGDGTRLSIL.

This clonotype has at least ten counts. Little can be read into the size of this beta chain, an off-target read in a library designed for alpha chains. J is TRBJ1-1 and V is TRBV6-2 or TRBV6-3; D might be TRBD1 (5 bases). Deletions cut 2 bases from V and 4 bases from J, with 11 bases between. This CDR3 contains 14 residues. The germline V gene has CDR1 MNHEY and CDR2 SVGEGT. CDR3 DNA sequence: TGTGCCAGCAGTTACGGGGGAAGGTCCACTGAAGCTTTCTTT. Translated: CASSYGGRSTEAFF.

Many counts were recorded for this clonotype. A library made for alpha chains picked up this beta chain off target, so its size means little. This rearrangement joins TRBV7-9 to TRBJ2-2, with 11 bases fitting TRBD2. The CDR3 totals 16 residues. J gave up 3 bases and V 4 bases, and 4 bases lay outside the gene matches. Germline-derived CDR1 and CDR2 are SEHNR and FQNEAQ (reference sequence). The CDR3 DNA is TGTGCCAGCAGCTCCCAACTAGCGGGGGACACCGGGGAGCTGTTTTTT. Its translation is CASSSQLAGDTGELFF. The full variable domain, with the rest looked up from reference TRBV7-9 and TRBJ2-2, is DTGVSQNPRHKITKRGQNVTFRCDPISEHNRLYWYRQTLGQGPEFLTYFQNEAQLEKSRLLSDRFSAERPKGSFSTLEIQRTEQGDSAMYLCASSSQLAGDTGELFFGEGSRLTVL.

This clonotype was seen ten or more times. A library prepared for alpha chains yielded this beta chain as an off-target read; its size is of little meaning. The rearrangement uses TRBV20-1 and TRBJ1-5; D perhaps matches TRBD1 (6 bases). Per germline, CDR1 DFQATT and CDR2 SNEGSKA (reference sequence). This CDR3 has 16 residues. V lost 3 bases, J lost 2 bases, and 17 bases lay in between. This CDR3 reads CSASDEQGIGNQPQHF. Written as DNA, the CDR3 is TGCAGTGCTAGCGACGAACAGGGAATTGGCAATCAGCCCCAGCATTTT.

As regards this clonotype: The library was designed around alpha chains, so this beta chain is a stray read whose abundance carries little weight. The chain links TRBV19 to TRBJ2-3; 9 nucleotides agree with TRBD2. The CDR3 is 15 residues long. V dropped 8 bases and J dropped 3; count of bases not matched to a gene: 9. Per germline, CDR1 LNHDA and CDR2 SQIVND (reference sequence). The CDR3 loop is CASSSGVRGTDTQYF. The DNA for the CDR3 is TGTGCCAGTTCTAGCGGGGTCAGGGGAACAGATACGCAGTATTTT.

This clonotype was picked up many times. With the library built for alpha chains, this beta chain is off target and its frequency is not meaningful. V gene TRBV2 combines with J gene TRBJ2-2; D is undetermined. The germline V gene encodes CDR1 SNHLY and CDR2 FYNNEI. V lost 6 bases and J lost 4, with 9 bases in between. CDR3 size: 13 residues. CDR3 residues: CASRKDITGELFF. The CDR3 region has the DNA TGTGCCAGCAGAAAAGACATCACCGGGGAGCTGTTTTTT.

This clonotype was seen a handful of times. With the library built for alpha chains, this beta chain is off target and its frequency is not meaningful. V usage is TRBV4-3 and J usage is TRBJ2-5, with a possible D match to TRBD1 (5 bases). CDR3 length: 15 amino acids. Germline lookup yields CDR1 LGHNA and CDR2 YSLEER. Deletions cut 0 bases from V and 5 bases from J, with 13 bases between. This CDR3 reads CASSQDLFRAETQYF. In nucleotides, the CDR3 is TGCGCCAGCAGCCAAGATCTTTTCAGGGCGGAGACCCAGTACTTC.

This clonotype came up many times. In a library made to pick up alpha chains, this beta chain is a stray read with a size that means little. The chain uses TRBV18 and TRBJ2-1, with a tentative D call TRBD1 (5 bases). Per germline, CDR1 KGHSH and CDR2 LQKENI. V dropped 0 bases and J dropped 8 bases, with 11 bases sitting between them. There are 14 residues in the CDR3. CDR3 residues: CASSPPAGIYEQFF. The CDR3 region has the DNA TGTGCCAGCTCACCACCGGCAGGGATATATGAGCAGTTCTTC.

This clonotype was seen ten or more times. Found in a library prepared for alpha chains, this beta chain is an off-target read, and its abundance has little meaning. In DNA form, the CDR3 reads TGTGCCAGCAGACTCCATGACAGGTTGAACACTGAAGCTTTCTTT. This sequence encodes CASRLHDRLNTEAFF. V gene TRBV28 combines with J gene TRBJ1-1, with D perhaps matching TRBD1 (6 bases). V lost 6 bases and J lost 0, with 14 bases in between. The germline V gene encodes CDR1 MDHEN and CDR2 SYDVKM. This CDR3 has 15 amino acids.

With regard to this clonotype: This beta chain is a stray sequence in a library constructed for alpha chains; its clone size is not meaningful. The rearrangement links TRBV7-9 to TRBJ2-5; the D gene could be TRBD1 or TRBD2 (5 bases each). V lost 5 bases, J lost 9 bases, and 19 bases lay in between. Looked up from germline, CDR1 is SEHNR and CDR2 is FQNEAQ (reference sequence). The length of the CDR3 is 14 residues. The CDR3 nucleotides read TGTGCCAGCAGCCCAGGGACCGCGGTTGCGGCCCAGTACTTC. Translation: CASSPGTAVAAQYF.